This entry concerns a single TCR beta chain. The assay was immunoSEQ multiplex PCR, and TCRdb's table has in-frame clones only and misses some. Of 65,000 to 80,000 clones detected, 85% to 90% appear once; the ten largest clones hold approximately 5%. Time point here: pretreatment peripheral blood. These data originate in a study of PD-L1 blockade in urothelial cancer. This CDR3 region has 16 residues. The germline V gene encodes CDR1 SQVTM and CDR2 ANQGSEA. J lost 0 bases, V lost 1 base, and 4 bases had no gene match. This sequence joins TRBV29-1 and TRBJ2-1; 9 bases are a match to TRBD2. The specimen was PBMCs, collected around atezolizumab (anti-PD-L1) treatment. This clonotype originated in a man in his sixties or seventies with urothelial cancer. This CDR3 reads CSVEGSGSLSYNEQFF. The CDR3 region has the DNA TGCAGCGTTGAAGGTAGCGGGAGCCTCTCCTACAATGAGCAGTTCTTC.